The 9 T cell receptor beta chains in this list originate from one sample, sequenced in a study of T cell changes during pregnancy in multiple sclerosis. TCRdb's table, derived via immunoSEQ multiplex PCR, lists solely in-frame clones and lacks some. Seen here are around 130,000 clones, 90% to 96% observed once, and the top ten hold less than 0.55%. The sequenced sample was peripheral blood, obtained after pregnancy. The receptor source for this set is a female donor with multiple sclerosis, enrolled in a pregnancy study.

The CDR3 DNA is TGTGCCAGTAGTATTGGGACTTACCAAGAGACCCAGTACTTC. Its translation: CASSIGTYQETQYF. V and J are TRBV19 and TRBJ2-5, with D tentatively TRBD2 (6 bases). Germline V gene lookup returns CDR1 LNHDA and CDR2 SQIVND (reference sequence). There are 14 residues in the CDR3. Trimming removed 3 bases at V and 0 bases at J, with 8 bases between.

V is TRBV5-4 and J is TRBJ1-1; D is perhaps TRBD1 (5 bases). This CDR3 comprises 16 residues. Trimming took off 4 bases at V and 1 base at J, with 17 bases between the two ends. Germline V gene sequence: CDR1 SGHNT, CDR2 YYREEE (reference sequence). The CDR3 protein is CASSPPARGTNTEAFF. The CDR3 coding sequence is TGTGCCAGCAGCCCCCCCGCAAGGGGCACGAACACTGAAGCTTTCTTT.

The chain links TRBV18 to TRBJ2-2; tentatively, D is TRBD1 (6 bases). V was cut by 1 base and J by 0 bases, with 6 bases left in between. The CDR3 spans 15 residues. Germline CDR1 and CDR2: KGHSH and LQKENI. This chain's CDR3 is CASSPQGANTGELFF. Here the CDR3 DNA reads TGTGCCAGCTCACCACAGGGGGCGAACACCGGGGAGCTGTTTTTT.

This chain connects TRBV19 to TRBJ2-7; TRBD1 might be the D (5 bases). This CDR3 has 12 amino acids. Germline V lookup: CDR1 LNHDA, CDR2 SQIVND (reference sequence). V gave up 5 bases and J gave up 6 bases, with 11 bases separating them. CDR3 coding DNA: TGTGCCAGTAGTGCCGAAAGGGGCGAGCAGTACTTC. Encoded protein: CASSAERGEQYF.

The CDR3 DNA is TGTGCCACCAGCAGAGAGACTAGGAGTACAGTCAATGAGCAGTTCTTC. Translated: CATSRETRSTVNEQFF. This rearrangement joins TRBV15 to TRBJ2-1; TRBD2 might be the D (6 bases). The CDR3 has 16 amino acids. The germline V and J ends were trimmed by 0 bases and 6 bases, with 15 bases remaining between them. Germline lookup yields CDR1 LNHNV and CDR2 YYDKDF (reference sequence). The full variable domain, in which reference TRBV15 and TRBJ2-1 provide the parts outside the CDR3, is DAMVIQNPRYQVTQFGKPVTLSCSQTLNHNVMYWYQQKSSQAPKLLFHYYDKDFNNEADTPDNFQSRRPNTSFCFLDIRSPGLGDTAMYLCATSRETRSTVNEQFFGPGTRLTVL.

The chain recombines TRBV5-6 with TRBJ2-5, with D possibly being TRBD1 (6 bases). The CDR3 totals 16 residues. The germline gives CDR1 SGHDT, CDR2 YYEEEE. V was cut by 0 bases and J by 4 bases, with 16 bases left in between. The CDR3 DNA is TGTGCCAGCAGCTTGGGGGCAGGGGCAATTGGAGAGACCCAGTACTTC. Translation: CASSLGAGAIGETQYF.

The J gene is TRBJ2-2, the V gene TRBV29-1, with D tentatively TRBD1 (5 bases). Trimming cost V 2 bases and J 2 bases, with 6 bases left between them. Germline V gene data show CDR1 as SQVTM and CDR2 as ANQGSEA. The CDR3 is made up of 13 amino acids. CDR3 coding DNA: TGCAGCGTTGAACAGGGTAACACCGGGGAGCTGTTTTTT. As protein: CSVEQGNTGELFF.

The rearrangement uses TRBV29-1 and TRBJ2-7, with a weak D call TRBD2 (5 bases). From germline, CDR1 is SQVTM and CDR2 ANQGSEA. This CDR3 contains 11 residues. V lost 3 bases and J 5 bases, leaving 8 bases between the germline ends. CDR3 sequence: CSVDSGNEQYF. The CDR3 DNA reads TGCAGCGTTGATTCGGGGAACGAGCAGTACTTC.

The V and J genes are TRBV10-3 and TRBJ2-1, with a tentative D call TRBD1 (6 bases). Per the germline V gene, CDR1 is ENHRY and CDR2 is SYGVKD. The CDR3 length is 13 residues. V lost 2 bases and J 15 bases, leaving 17 bases between the germline ends. DNA for the CDR3: TGTGCCATCAGTGAGACTGAGGGGGACCGCGGGTTCTTC. Encoded protein: CAISETEGDRGFF.